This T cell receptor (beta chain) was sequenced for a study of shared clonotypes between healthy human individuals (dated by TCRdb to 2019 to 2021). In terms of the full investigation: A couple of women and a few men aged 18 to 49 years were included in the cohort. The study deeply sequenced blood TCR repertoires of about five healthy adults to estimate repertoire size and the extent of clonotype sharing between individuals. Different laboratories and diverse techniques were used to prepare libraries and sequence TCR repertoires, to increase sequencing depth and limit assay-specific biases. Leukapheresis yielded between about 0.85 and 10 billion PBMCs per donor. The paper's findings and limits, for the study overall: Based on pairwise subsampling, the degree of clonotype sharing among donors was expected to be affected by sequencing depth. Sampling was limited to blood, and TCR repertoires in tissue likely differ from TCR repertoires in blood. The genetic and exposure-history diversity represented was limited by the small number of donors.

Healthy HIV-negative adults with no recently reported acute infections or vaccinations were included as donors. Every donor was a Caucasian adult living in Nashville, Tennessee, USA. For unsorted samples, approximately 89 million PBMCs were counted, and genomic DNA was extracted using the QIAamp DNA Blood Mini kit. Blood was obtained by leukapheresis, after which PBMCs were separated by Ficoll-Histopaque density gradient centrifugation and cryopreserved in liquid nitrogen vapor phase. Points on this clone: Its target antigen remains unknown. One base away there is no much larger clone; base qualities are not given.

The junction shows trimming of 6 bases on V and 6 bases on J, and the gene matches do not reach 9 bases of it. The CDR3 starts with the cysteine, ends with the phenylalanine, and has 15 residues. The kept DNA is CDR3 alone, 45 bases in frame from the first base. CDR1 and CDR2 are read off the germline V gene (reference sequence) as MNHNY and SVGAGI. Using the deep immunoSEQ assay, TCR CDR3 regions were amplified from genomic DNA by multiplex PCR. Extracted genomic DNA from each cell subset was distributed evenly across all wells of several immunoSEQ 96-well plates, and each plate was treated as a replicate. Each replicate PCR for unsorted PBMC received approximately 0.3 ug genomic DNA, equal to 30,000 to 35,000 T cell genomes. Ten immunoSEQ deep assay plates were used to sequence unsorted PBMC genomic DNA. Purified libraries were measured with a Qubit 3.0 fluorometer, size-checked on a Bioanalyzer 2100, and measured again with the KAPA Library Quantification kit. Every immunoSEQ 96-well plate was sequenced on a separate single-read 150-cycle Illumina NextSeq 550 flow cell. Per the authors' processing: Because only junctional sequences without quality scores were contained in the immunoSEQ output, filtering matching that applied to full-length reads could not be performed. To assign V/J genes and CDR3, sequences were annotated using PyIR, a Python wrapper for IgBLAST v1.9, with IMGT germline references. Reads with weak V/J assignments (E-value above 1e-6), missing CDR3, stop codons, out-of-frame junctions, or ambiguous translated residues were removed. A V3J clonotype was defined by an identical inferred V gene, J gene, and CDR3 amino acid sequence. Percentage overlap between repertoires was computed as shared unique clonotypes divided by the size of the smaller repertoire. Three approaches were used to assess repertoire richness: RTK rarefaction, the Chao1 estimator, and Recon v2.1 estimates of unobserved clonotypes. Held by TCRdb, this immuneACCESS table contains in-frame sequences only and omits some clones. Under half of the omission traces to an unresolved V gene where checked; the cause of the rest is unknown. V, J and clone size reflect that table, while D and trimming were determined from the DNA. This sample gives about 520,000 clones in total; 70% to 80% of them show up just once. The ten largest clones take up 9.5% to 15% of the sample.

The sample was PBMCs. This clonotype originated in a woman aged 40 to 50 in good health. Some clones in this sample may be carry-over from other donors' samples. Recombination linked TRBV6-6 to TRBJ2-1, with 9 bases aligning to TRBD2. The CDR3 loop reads CASRFSGSWGNEQFF. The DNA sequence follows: TGTGCCAGCAGGTTTAGCGGGAGCTGGGGCAATGAGCAGTTCTTC.